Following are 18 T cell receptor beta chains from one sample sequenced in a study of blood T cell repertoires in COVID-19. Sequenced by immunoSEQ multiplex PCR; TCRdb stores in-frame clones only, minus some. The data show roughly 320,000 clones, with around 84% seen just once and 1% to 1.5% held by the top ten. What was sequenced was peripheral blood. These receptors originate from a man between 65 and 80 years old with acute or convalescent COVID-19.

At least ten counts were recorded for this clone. The CDR3 here is CSVIPSVNEQFF. The DNA of the CDR3 is TGCAGCGTTATTCCTAGTGTCAATGAGCAGTTCTTC. The gene calls are TRBV29-1 and TRBJ2-1; D unclear. The CDR3 extends over 12 amino acids. V was cut by 5 bases and J by 6 bases, with 11 bases left in between. CDR1 SQVTM and CDR2 ANQGSEA come from the germline V gene.

Here the CDR3 DNA reads TGTGCCAGCAGCCCCGGGACCTACTCACTAGCGGGCAAGCTGTTTTTT. Residues: CASSPGTYSLAGKLFF. The gene calls are TRBV3-1 (or the pseudogene TRBV3-2) and TRBJ2-2, with 9 positions matching TRBD2. Germline CDR1 LGHDT, CDR2 YNNKEL (reference sequence). J gave up 12 bases and V 4 bases, and 15 bases lay outside the gene matches. This CDR3 contains 16 residues.

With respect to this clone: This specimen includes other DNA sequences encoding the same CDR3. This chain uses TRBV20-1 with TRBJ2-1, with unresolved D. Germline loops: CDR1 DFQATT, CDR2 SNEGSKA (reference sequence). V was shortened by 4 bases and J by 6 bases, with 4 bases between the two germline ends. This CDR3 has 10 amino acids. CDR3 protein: CSATGNEQFF. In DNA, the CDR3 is TGCAGTGCTACAGGCAATGAGCAGTTCTTC.

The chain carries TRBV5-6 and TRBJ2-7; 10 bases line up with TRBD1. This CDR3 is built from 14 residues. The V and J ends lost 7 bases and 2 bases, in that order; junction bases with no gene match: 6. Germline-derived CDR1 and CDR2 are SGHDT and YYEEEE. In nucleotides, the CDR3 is TGTGCCAGCGCCACCGGGACAGGGGCCTACGAGCAGTACTTC. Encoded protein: CASATGTGAYEQYF.

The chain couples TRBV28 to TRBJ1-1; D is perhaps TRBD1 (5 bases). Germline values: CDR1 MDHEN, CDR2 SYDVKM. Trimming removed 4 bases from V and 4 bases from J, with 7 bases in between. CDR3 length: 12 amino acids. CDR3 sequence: CASSWGVTEAFF. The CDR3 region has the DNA TGTGCCAGCAGTTGGGGGGTCACTGAAGCTTTCTTT.

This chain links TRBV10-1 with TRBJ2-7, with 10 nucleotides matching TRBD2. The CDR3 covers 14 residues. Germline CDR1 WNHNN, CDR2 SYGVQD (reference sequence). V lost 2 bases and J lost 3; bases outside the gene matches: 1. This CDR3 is CASSEVAGGYEQYF. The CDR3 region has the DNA TGCGCCAGCAGTGAGGTAGCGGGAGGCTACGAGCAGTACTTC.

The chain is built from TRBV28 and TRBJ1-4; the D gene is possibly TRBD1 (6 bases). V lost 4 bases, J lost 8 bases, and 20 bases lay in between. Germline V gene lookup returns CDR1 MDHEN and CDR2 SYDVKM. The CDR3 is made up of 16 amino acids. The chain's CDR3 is CASSSSLTGYREKLFF. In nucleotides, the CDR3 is TGTGCCAGCAGTTCCTCTTTGACAGGCTATAGGGAAAAACTGTTTTTT.

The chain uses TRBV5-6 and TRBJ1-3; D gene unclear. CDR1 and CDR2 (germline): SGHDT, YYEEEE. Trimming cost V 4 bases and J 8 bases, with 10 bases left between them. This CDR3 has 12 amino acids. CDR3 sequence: CASSLFGDTIYF. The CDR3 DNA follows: TGTGCCAGCAGCCTTTTCGGGGACACCATATATTTT.

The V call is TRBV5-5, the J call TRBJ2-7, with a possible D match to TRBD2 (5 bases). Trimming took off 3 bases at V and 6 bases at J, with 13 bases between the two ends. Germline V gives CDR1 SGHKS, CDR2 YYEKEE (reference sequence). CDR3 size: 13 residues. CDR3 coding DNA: TGTGCCAGCAGCTCACTTGATACTAGCGAGCAGTACTTC. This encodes CASSSLDTSEQYF.

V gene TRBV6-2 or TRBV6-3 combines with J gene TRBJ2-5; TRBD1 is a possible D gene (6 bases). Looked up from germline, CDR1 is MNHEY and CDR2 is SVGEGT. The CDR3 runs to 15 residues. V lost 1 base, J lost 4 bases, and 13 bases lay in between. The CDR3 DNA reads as TGTGCCAGCAGTTACTGGTCCCAGGGGAGAGAGACCCAGTACTTC. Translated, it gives CASSYWSQGRETQYF.

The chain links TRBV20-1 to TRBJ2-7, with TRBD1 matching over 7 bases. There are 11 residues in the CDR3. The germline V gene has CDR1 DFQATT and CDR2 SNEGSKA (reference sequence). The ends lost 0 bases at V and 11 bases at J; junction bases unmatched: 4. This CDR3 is CSARETGTEYF. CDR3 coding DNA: TGCAGTGCTAGAGAGACAGGGACGGAGTACTTC.

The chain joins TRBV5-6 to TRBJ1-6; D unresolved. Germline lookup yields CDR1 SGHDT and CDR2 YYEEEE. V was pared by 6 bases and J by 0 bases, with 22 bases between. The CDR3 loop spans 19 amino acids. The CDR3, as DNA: TGTGCCAGCAACCGGTTTTCAGGAACCCCTTACTCCTATAATTCACCCCTCCACTTT. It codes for CASNRFSGTPYSYNSPLHF.

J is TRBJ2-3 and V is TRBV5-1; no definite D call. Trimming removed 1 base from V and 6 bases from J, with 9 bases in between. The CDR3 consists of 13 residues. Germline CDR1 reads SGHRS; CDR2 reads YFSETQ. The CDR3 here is CASSLISTDTQYF. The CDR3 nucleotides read TGCGCCAGCAGCTTGATTTCCACTGATACGCAGTATTTT.

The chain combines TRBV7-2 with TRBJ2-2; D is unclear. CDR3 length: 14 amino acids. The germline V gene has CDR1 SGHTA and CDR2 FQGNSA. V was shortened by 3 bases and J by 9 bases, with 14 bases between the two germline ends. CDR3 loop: CASSFASTERELFF. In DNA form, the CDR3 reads TGTGCCAGCAGCTTCGCCTCGACTGAAAGGGAGCTGTTTTTT.

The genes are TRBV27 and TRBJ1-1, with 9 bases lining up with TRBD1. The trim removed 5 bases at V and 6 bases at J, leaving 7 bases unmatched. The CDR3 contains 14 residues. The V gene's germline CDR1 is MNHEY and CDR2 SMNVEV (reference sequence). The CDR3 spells CASSPDRGRAEAFF. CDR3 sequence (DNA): TGTGCCAGCAGTCCGGACAGGGGAAGGGCTGAAGCTTTCTTT.

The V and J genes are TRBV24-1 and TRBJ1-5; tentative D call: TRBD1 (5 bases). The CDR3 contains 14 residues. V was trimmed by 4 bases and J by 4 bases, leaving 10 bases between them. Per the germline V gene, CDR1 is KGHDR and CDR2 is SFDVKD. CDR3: CATSEAGPNQPQHF. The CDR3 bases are TGTGCCACCAGTGAAGCGGGACCTAATCAGCCCCAGCATTTT.

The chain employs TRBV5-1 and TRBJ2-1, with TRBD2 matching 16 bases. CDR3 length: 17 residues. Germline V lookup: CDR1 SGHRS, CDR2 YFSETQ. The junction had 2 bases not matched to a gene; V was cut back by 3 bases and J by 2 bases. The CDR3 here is CASSSGTSGGAYNEQFF. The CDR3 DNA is TGCGCCAGCAGCTCCGGGACTAGCGGGGGGGCCTACAATGAGCAGTTCTTC.

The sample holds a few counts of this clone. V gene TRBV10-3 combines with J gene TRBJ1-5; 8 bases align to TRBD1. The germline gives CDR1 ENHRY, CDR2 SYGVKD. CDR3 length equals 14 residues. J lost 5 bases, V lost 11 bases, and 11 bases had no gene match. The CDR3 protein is CASGQALGDQPQHF. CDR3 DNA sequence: TGTGCCTCGGGACAGGCCCTAGGGGATCAGCCCCAGCATTTT.